Sequencing of this TCR beta chain was carried out in a study of vaccination and CD4 T cells after COVID-19. With respect to this clonotype: Its antigen is unknown.

Researchers used the Oncomine TCR Beta short-read assay to sequence DNA from cultured CD4+ T cells. After culture, CD4+ T cells served as the source for genomic DNA extraction. TCRdb redid the calling of the PCR reads with MiXCR, one entry per CDR3 protein. The sample yields over 11,000 distinct CDR3 sequences, around 45% seen once. The treatment: roughly 10-day PBMC culture with coronavirus spike peptide pools or control peptides (ViraFEST assay). By negative selection, CD4+ T cells were isolated once culture had run for nine to eleven days. The germline gives CDR1 SGHTA, CDR2 FQGNSA. V lost 4 bases and J lost 1, with 12 bases in between. The CDR3 totals 15 residues. Study-wide points: Spike mono-reactivity was found in 304 of the 307 vaccine-specific clones identified in convalescent patients. Median roughly 86% of reactive clones detected in convalescent patients emerged only post-vaccination.

This clonotype originated in a human donor with COVID-19. V and J are TRBV7-2 and TRBJ2-3, with D perhaps TRBD1 or TRBD2 (5 bases each). The sequencing sample was made of cultured CD4+ T cells from blood. The CDR3 spells CASSSLRGGTDTQYF. The CDR3, as DNA: TGTGCCAGCAGCTCCTTGAGAGGGGGCACAGATACGCAGTATTTT. The complete variable domain, with remaining parts taken from reference TRBV7-2 and TRBJ2-3, reads GAGVSQSPSNKVTEKGKDVELRCDPISGHTALYWYRQSLGQGLEFLIYFQGNSAPDKSGLPSDRFSAERTGGSVSTLTIQRTQQEDSAVYLCASSSLRGGTDTQYFGPGTRLTVL.